A selection of T cell receptor beta chains follows, all from one sample in a study of blood T cell repertoires in COVID-19. The protocol was immunoSEQ multiplex PCR, while the TCRdb copy is restricted to in-frame clones and leaves out a portion. The sample contains 190,000 or so clones, about 85% of which appear only once. What was sequenced was PBMCs or T cells enriched from blood (not recorded which). The source is a man aged 40-50 years who had recovered from COVID-19. Both conserved end residues are part of each CDR3. D genes are given only for firm matches. The size of a clone is reported for some rows only, either as once, few or many, or as a class for expanded clones.

V gene: TRBV7-2
J gene: TRBJ2-5
clone size: -
D gene: TRBD2
CDR3 protein: CASSLVGYASGRETQYF
CDR3 DNA: TGTGCCAGCAGCTTAGTGGGGTATGCTAGCGGGAGGGAGACCCAGTACTTC

V gene: TRBV9
J gene: TRBJ2-2
clone size: once
D gene: TRBD2
CDR3 protein: CASTRLAGGPNTGELFF
CDR3 DNA: TGTGCCAGCACCCGACTAGCGGGAGGGCCGAACACCGGGGAGCTGTTTTTT

V gene: TRBV11-2
J gene: TRBJ2-3
clone size: -
D gene: TRBD2
CDR3 protein: CASSLETSGSTDTQYF
CDR3 DNA: TGTGCCAGCAGCTTAGAGACTAGCGGGAGCACAGATACGCAGTATTTT

V gene: TRBV29-1
J gene: TRBJ2-1
clone size: -
D gene: TRBD1
CDR3 protein: CSAVGQGSWYEQFF
CDR3 DNA: TGCAGCGCAGTAGGACAGGGTTCGTGGTATGAGCAGTTCTTC

V gene: TRBV13
J gene: TRBJ1-2
clone size: few
D gene: TRBD1
CDR3 protein: CASSAYRTGYGYTF
CDR3 DNA: TGTGCCAGCAGCGCCTACAGGACAGGCTATGGCTACACCTTC

V gene: TRBV3-1/TRBV3-2
J gene: TRBJ2-7
clone size: -
D gene: TRBD2
CDR3 protein: CASSQVREGEYEQYF
CDR3 DNA: TGTGCCAGCAGCCAAGTGCGGGAGGGGGAATACGAGCAGTACTTC

V gene: TRBV15
J gene: TRBJ2-7
clone size: -
D gene: -
CDR3 protein: CATSREPGTERAEQYF
CDR3 DNA: TGTGCCACCAGCAGAGAGCCCGGGACGGAGCGGGCCGAGCAGTACTTC

V gene: TRBV6-2/TRBV6-3
J gene: TRBJ2-3
clone size: -
D gene: -
CDR3 protein: CASSTPLVTIYTDTQYF
CDR3 DNA: TGTGCCAGCAGTACACCGCTTGTGACTATCTACACAGATACGCAGTATTTT

V gene: TRBV10-1
J gene: TRBJ2-5
clone size: -
D gene: -
CDR3 protein: CASSTRQVGGQETQYF
CDR3 DNA: TGCGCCAGCAGTACTAGACAGGTAGGGGGTCAAGAGACCCAGTACTTC

V gene: TRBV5-6
J gene: TRBJ2-7
clone size: -
D gene: TRBD1
CDR3 protein: CASSLLGTGPYEQYF
CDR3 DNA: TGTGCCAGCAGCTTGTTGGGGACAGGTCCTTACGAGCAGTACTTC

V gene: TRBV5-4
J gene: TRBJ2-1
clone size: -
D gene: -
CDR3 protein: CASSLPVNNEQFF
CDR3 DNA: TGTGCCAGCAGCTTGCCAGTTAATAATGAGCAGTTCTTC

V gene: TRBV19
J gene: TRBJ1-2
clone size: -
D gene: -
CDR3 protein: CASSPDGVFYGYTF
CDR3 DNA: TGTGCCAGTAGTCCCGACGGGGTCTTCTATGGCTACACCTTC

V gene: TRBV27
J gene: TRBJ2-2
clone size: few
D gene: TRBD2
CDR3 protein: CASSFGLAGEGELFF
CDR3 DNA: TGTGCCAGCAGTTTCGGGCTAGCGGGAGAGGGGGAGCTGTTTTTT

V gene: TRBV7-9
J gene: TRBJ2-3
clone size: -
D gene: -
CDR3 protein: CASMPVGTDTQYF
CDR3 DNA: TGTGCCAGCATGCCGGTGGGCACAGATACGCAGTATTTT

V gene: TRBV7-9
J gene: TRBJ1-5
clone size: -
D gene: TRBD1
CDR3 protein: CASSDTGDQPQHF
CDR3 DNA: TGTGCCAGCAGCGATACAGGGGATCAGCCCCAGCATTTT

V gene: TRBV7-2
J gene: TRBJ2-3
clone size: once
D gene: TRBD2
CDR3 protein: CASSLFASGATPDTQYF
CDR3 DNA: TGTGCCAGCAGCTTATTCGCTAGCGGGGCAACGCCAGATACGCAGTATTTT

V gene: TRBV27
J gene: TRBJ2-7
clone size: few
D gene: -
CDR3 protein: CASRQVPYEQYF
CDR3 DNA: TGTGCCAGTCGACAGGTTCCCTACGAGCAGTACTTC

V gene: TRBV12-5
J gene: TRBJ2-1
clone size: -
D gene: TRBD1
CDR3 protein: CASGLVGRGLRKGPYNEQFF
CDR3 DNA: TGTGCTAGTGGTTTGGTTGGAAGGGGGCTACGGAAGGGGCCCTACAATGAGCAGTTCTTC

V gene: TRBV19
J gene: TRBJ2-7
clone size: -
D gene: TRBD2
CDR3 protein: CASRSSGLAGGEQYF
CDR3 DNA: TGTGCCAGTAGATCCTCAGGACTAGCGGGTGGCGAGCAGTACTTC

V gene: TRBV6-5
J gene: TRBJ1-5
clone size: -
D gene: -
CDR3 protein: CASSSVRGAQHF
CDR3 DNA: TGTGCCAGCAGTAGCGTTCGTGGTGCCCAGCATTTT

V gene: TRBV30
J gene: TRBJ1-4
clone size: -
D gene: -
CDR3 protein: CAWSLTGSNNEKLFF
CDR3 DNA: TGTGCCTGGAGCCTAACCGGGTCCAATAATGAAAAACTGTTTTTT

V gene: TRBV7-9
J gene: TRBJ2-3
clone size: -
D gene: -
CDR3 protein: CASSLGTGHTDTQYF
CDR3 DNA: TGTGCCAGCAGCTTAGGCACCGGTCACACAGATACGCAGTATTTT

V gene: TRBV6-2/TRBV6-3
J gene: TRBJ1-4
clone size: few
D gene: -
CDR3 protein: CASTPGRQTVIRATNEKLFF
CDR3 DNA: TGTGCCAGCACCCCTGGAAGACAAACCGTTATTCGAGCAACTAATGAAAAACTGTTTTTT

V gene: TRBV7-3
J gene: TRBJ2-1
clone size: -
D gene: TRBD2
CDR3 protein: CASSSLAGDIDEQFF
CDR3 DNA: TGTGCCAGCAGCTCCCTAGCGGGAGACATCGATGAGCAGTTCTTC

V gene: TRBV13
J gene: TRBJ2-3
clone size: -
D gene: -
CDR3 protein: CASSPRRREIFTDTQYF
CDR3 DNA: TGTGCCAGCAGCCCGCGTCGGCGGGAAATATTTACAGATACGCAGTATTTT

V gene: TRBV5-6
J gene: TRBJ1-5
clone size: -
D gene: TRBD1
CDR3 protein: CASSLGGQGGYSNQPQHF
CDR3 DNA: TGTGCCAGCAGCTTGGGGGGACAGGGTGGCTATAGCAATCAGCCCCAGCATTTT

V gene: TRBV12-5
J gene: TRBJ2-3
clone size: -
D gene: TRBD2
CDR3 protein: CASGTSVTDTQYF
CDR3 DNA: TGTGCTAGTGGCACTAGCGTTACAGATACGCAGTATTTT

V gene: TRBV29-1
J gene: TRBJ1-4
clone size: -
D gene: -
CDR3 protein: CSVDRRNEKLFF
CDR3 DNA: TGCAGCGTAGACAGAAGAAATGAAAAACTGTTTTTT

V gene: TRBV7-2
J gene: TRBJ1-4
clone size: -
D gene: TRBD1
CDR3 protein: CASSFIAGTGDEKLFF
CDR3 DNA: TGTGCCAGCAGCTTCATCGCCGGGACAGGGGATGAAAAACTGTTTTTT

V gene: TRBV5-1
J gene: TRBJ2-7
clone size: -
D gene: -
CDR3 protein: CASSFGQGLYEQYF
CDR3 DNA: TGCGCCAGCAGCTTTGGTCAGGGGCTCTACGAGCAGTACTTC

V gene: TRBV19
J gene: TRBJ2-7
clone size: -
D gene: -
CDR3 protein: CASSIGQPPVDEQYF
CDR3 DNA: TGTGCCAGTAGTATCGGACAGCCGCCTGTGGACGAGCAGTACTTC

V gene: TRBV7-2
J gene: TRBJ2-3
clone size: -
D gene: TRBD2
CDR3 protein: CASSSELAGGVVTTDTQYF
CDR3 DNA: TGTGCCAGCAGCTCAGAACTAGCGGGAGGGGTTGTCACGACAGATACGCAGTATTTT

V gene: TRBV2
J gene: TRBJ1-1
clone size: -
D gene: -
CDR3 protein: CASSEIVVDEAFF
CDR3 DNA: TGTGCCAGCAGTGAGATAGTAGTAGATGAAGCTTTCTTT

V gene: TRBV4-1
J gene: TRBJ2-6
clone size: -
D gene: -
CDR3 protein: CASSQFAGGANVLTF
CDR3 DNA: TGCGCCAGCAGCCAATTCGCGGGAGGGGCCAACGTCCTGACTTTC

V gene: TRBV9
J gene: TRBJ2-2
clone size: -
D gene: -
CDR3 protein: CASSVRGNTGELFF
CDR3 DNA: TGTGCCAGCAGCGTTAGAGGGAACACCGGGGAGCTGTTTTTT

V gene: TRBV7-2
J gene: TRBJ2-7
clone size: -
D gene: TRBD1
CDR3 protein: CASSSRGQEPEQYF
CDR3 DNA: TGTGCCAGCAGCTCCAGGGGACAGGAGCCAGAGCAGTACTTC

V gene: TRBV28
J gene: TRBJ2-1
clone size: few
D gene: -
CDR3 protein: CASSLRGGPSNEQFF
CDR3 DNA: TGTGCCAGCAGCCTAAGGGGGGGGCCTTCCAATGAGCAGTTCTTC

V gene: TRBV19
J gene: TRBJ2-4
clone size: -
D gene: -
CDR3 protein: CASRWTRDKNIQYF
CDR3 DNA: TGTGCCAGTAGATGGACGCGGGACAAAAACATTCAGTACTTC

V gene: TRBV28
J gene: TRBJ1-2
clone size: -
D gene: -
CDR3 protein: CASSWGTTYGYTF
CDR3 DNA: TGTGCCAGCAGTTGGGGGACAACTTATGGCTACACCTTC

V gene: TRBV28
J gene: TRBJ1-6
clone size: -
D gene: -
CDR3 protein: CASSPSDSHNSPLHF
CDR3 DNA: TGTGCCAGCAGTCCCTCCGACAGCCATAATTCACCCCTCCACTTT

V gene: TRBV11-2
J gene: TRBJ2-2
clone size: -
D gene: TRBD1
CDR3 protein: CASSLDRDRASNTGELFF
CDR3 DNA: TGTGCCAGCAGCTTAGACCGGGACAGGGCATCGAACACCGGGGAGCTGTTTTTT

V gene: TRBV30
J gene: TRBJ2-7
clone size: -
D gene: -
CDR3 protein: CAWSRGPPGEQYF
CDR3 DNA: TGTGCCTGGAGCAGGGGACCACCCGGAGAGCAGTACTTC

V gene: TRBV24-1
J gene: TRBJ1-5
clone size: -
D gene: -
CDR3 protein: CATSDARTVGQPQHF
CDR3 DNA: TGTGCCACCAGTGACGCTAGGACAGTCGGTCAGCCCCAGCATTTT

V gene: TRBV6-5
J gene: TRBJ1-4
clone size: -
D gene: -
CDR3 protein: CASRGGEYEKLFF
CDR3 DNA: TGTGCCAGCAGAGGGGGGGAGTATGAAAAACTGTTTTTT

V gene: TRBV5-1
J gene: TRBJ1-1
clone size: -
D gene: -
CDR3 protein: CASKRENTEAFF
CDR3 DNA: TGCGCCAGCAAGAGGGAGAACACTGAAGCTTTCTTT

V gene: TRBV7-2
J gene: TRBJ2-5
clone size: -
D gene: -
CDR3 protein: CASSLGGPQETQYF
CDR3 DNA: TGTGCCAGCAGCTTAGGGGGGCCCCAAGAGACCCAGTACTTC

V gene: TRBV11-3
J gene: TRBJ2-1
clone size: many
D gene: TRBD2
CDR3 protein: CASSLEVAGYNEQFF
CDR3 DNA: TGTGCCAGCAGCTTAGAAGTAGCGGGGTACAATGAGCAGTTCTTC

V gene: TRBV10-3
J gene: TRBJ1-6
clone size: -
D gene: -
CDR3 protein: CAISESRSSYNSPLHF
CDR3 DNA: TGTGCCATCAGTGAGTCTCGGAGCTCCTATAATTCACCCCTCCACTTT

V gene: TRBV5-6
J gene: TRBJ2-7
clone size: -
D gene: -
CDR3 protein: CASSLNLIQATYEQYF
CDR3 DNA: TGTGCCAGCAGCTTGAATTTGATACAGGCCACCTACGAGCAGTACTTC

V gene: TRBV10-3
J gene: TRBJ2-3
clone size: -
D gene: TRBD2
CDR3 protein: CAISESAAGAGKDTQYF
CDR3 DNA: TGTGCCATCAGTGAGTCCGCAGCGGGGGCGGGGAAAGATACGCAGTATTTT

V gene: TRBV11-2
J gene: TRBJ2-7
clone size: -
D gene: TRBD1
CDR3 protein: CASSLRDRLYEQYF
CDR3 DNA: TGTGCCAGCAGCCTCCGGGACAGACTCTACGAGCAGTACTTC

V gene: TRBV4-2
J gene: TRBJ1-1
clone size: -
D gene: -
CDR3 protein: CASSQTPTVNTEAFF
CDR3 DNA: TGTGCCAGCAGTCAGACACCCACAGTGAACACTGAAGCTTTCTTT

V gene: TRBV28
J gene: TRBJ2-1
clone size: few
D gene: TRBD2
CDR3 protein: CASNLGGTGYNEQFF
CDR3 DNA: TGTGCCAGCAACTTGGGGGGGACGGGGTACAATGAGCAGTTCTTC

V gene: TRBV28
J gene: TRBJ1-5
clone size: once
D gene: TRBD1
CDR3 protein: CAAATGDGNQPQHF
CDR3 DNA: TGTGCCGCGGCGACAGGGGATGGCAATCAGCCCCAGCATTTT

V gene: TRBV5-1
J gene: TRBJ2-7
clone size: -
D gene: -
CDR3 protein: CASRQGGETYEQYF
CDR3 DNA: TGCGCCAGCCGGCAGGGGGGAGAGACCTACGAGCAGTACTTC

V gene: TRBV10-3
J gene: TRBJ1-2
clone size: once
D gene: -
CDR3 protein: CAISDLSGLYGYTF
CDR3 DNA: TGTGCCATCAGTGACCTCTCGGGACTGTATGGCTACACCTTC

V gene: TRBV9
J gene: TRBJ1-3
clone size: -
D gene: -
CDR3 protein: CASNPGDSGNTIYF
CDR3 DNA: TGTGCCTCCAACCCCGGGGACTCTGGAAACACCATATATTTT

V gene: TRBV15
J gene: TRBJ1-6
clone size: -
D gene: -
CDR3 protein: CATSTNLANSPLHF
CDR3 DNA: TGTGCCACCAGCACAAACCTGGCCAATTCACCCCTCCACTTT